Each of the 6 T cell receptor beta chains below was sequenced from the same sample in a study of shared clonotypes between healthy human individuals. Profiling relied on immunoSEQ multiplex PCR, and the TCRdb table lists in-frame clones only, not all of them. The sample carries 900,000 to 1,200,000 clones, around 78% recorded once. The sequencing input was memory CD4+ T cells from PBMCs. Specified subset: CD45RA-negative fraction. The source of these receptors is a man younger than 35 in good health. Some clones in this sample may be carry-over from other donors' samples.

In this sample, this clone turned up a few times. V is TRBV2 and J is TRBJ1-1, with a tentative D call TRBD1 (5 bases). The CDR3 spans 13 residues. Germline assignment: CDR1 SNHLY and CDR2 FYNNEI. Trimming left V 4 bases short and J 10 bases short, with 16 bases between. In nucleotides, the CDR3 is TGTGCCAGCAGTGGCGAGGGGACCCTTGGAGCTTTCTTT. Its protein product is CASSGEGTLGAFF.

This sequence joins TRBV6-6 and TRBJ2-5; TRBD1 matches at 10 bases. The CDR3 spans 15 residues. Germline V gene lookup returns CDR1 MNHNY and CDR2 SVGAGI (reference sequence). Trimming cost V 5 bases and J 5 bases; bases outside gene matches: 8. CDR3 sequence: CASSPRDRGGETQYF. In DNA, the CDR3 is TGTGCCAGCAGTCCCCGGGACAGGGGAGGCGAGACCCAGTACTTC.

Comments on this clone: A far larger clone differs by one base, so this is likely a read error. The V call is TRBV7-2, the J call TRBJ2-7; perhaps TRBD1 as D (6 bases). Per germline, CDR1 SGHTA and CDR2 FQGNSA. V lost 1 base to trimming and J lost 6 bases, with 16 bases between them. CDR3 size: 15 residues. The CDR3 DNA sequence: TGTGCCAGCAGCTTAGGGCTGAGGGGGAGAGGCGAGCAGTACTTC. Its protein is CASSLGLRGRGEQYF.

V gene TRBV5-4 combines with J gene TRBJ2-3, with a weak D call TRBD2 (6 bases). This CDR3 is 16 amino acids long. Trimming removed 4 bases at V and 2 bases at J, with 17 bases between. Germline assignment: CDR1 SGHNT and CDR2 YYREEE (reference sequence). Written as DNA, the CDR3 is TGTGCCAGCAGCCCCGGCCGGAGCGGGCTCACAGATACGCAGTATTTT. Amino acids: CASSPGRSGLTDTQYF.

The gene calls are TRBV7-9 and TRBJ2-3, with a weak D call TRBD2 (6 bases). V dropped 4 bases and J dropped 2 bases, with 10 bases sitting between them. Germline V gives CDR1 SEHNR, CDR2 FQNEAQ (reference sequence). The CDR3 covers 14 residues. CDR3 loop: CASSSRDFTDTQYF. The CDR3 region has the DNA TGTGCCAGCAGCTCCCGGGACTTCACAGATACGCAGTATTTT.

The J gene is TRBJ2-1, the V gene TRBV5-1, with a possible D match to TRBD2 (6 bases). Germline loops: CDR1 SGHRS, CDR2 YFSETQ. V was pared by 0 bases and J by 0 bases, with 19 bases between. CDR3 length equals 19 residues. The CDR3 nucleotides read TGCGCCAGCAGCTTGGTGGAGGGTTTCTTCCCAAGCTCCTACAATGAGCAGTTCTTC. Protein product: CASSLVEGFFPSSYNEQFF.